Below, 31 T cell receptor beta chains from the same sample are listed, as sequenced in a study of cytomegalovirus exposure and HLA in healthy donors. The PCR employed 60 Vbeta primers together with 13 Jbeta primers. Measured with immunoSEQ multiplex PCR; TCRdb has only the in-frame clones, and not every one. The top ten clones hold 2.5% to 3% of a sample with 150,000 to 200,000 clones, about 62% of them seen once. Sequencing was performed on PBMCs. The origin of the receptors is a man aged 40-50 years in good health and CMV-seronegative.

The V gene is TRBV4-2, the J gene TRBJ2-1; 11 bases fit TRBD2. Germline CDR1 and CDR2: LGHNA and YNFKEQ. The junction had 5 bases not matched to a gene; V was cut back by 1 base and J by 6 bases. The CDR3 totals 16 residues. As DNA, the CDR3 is TGTGCCAGCAGCCAAGTACTAGCGGGAGCCGGCAATGAGCAGTTCTTC. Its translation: CASSQVLAGAGNEQFF.

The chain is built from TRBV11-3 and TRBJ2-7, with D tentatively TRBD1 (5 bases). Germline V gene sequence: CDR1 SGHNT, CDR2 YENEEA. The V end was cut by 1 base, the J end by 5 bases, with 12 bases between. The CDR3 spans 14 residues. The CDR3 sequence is CASSLGTKGHEQYF. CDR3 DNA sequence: TGTGCCAGCAGCTTAGGGACAAAAGGCCACGAGCAGTACTTC.

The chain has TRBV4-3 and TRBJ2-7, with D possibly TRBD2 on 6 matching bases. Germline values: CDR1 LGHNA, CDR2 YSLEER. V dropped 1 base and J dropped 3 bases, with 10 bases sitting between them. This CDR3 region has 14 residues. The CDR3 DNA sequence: TGCGCCAGCAGCCAAGGGAGGGCGGGCTACGAGCAGTACTTC. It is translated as CASSQGRAGYEQYF.

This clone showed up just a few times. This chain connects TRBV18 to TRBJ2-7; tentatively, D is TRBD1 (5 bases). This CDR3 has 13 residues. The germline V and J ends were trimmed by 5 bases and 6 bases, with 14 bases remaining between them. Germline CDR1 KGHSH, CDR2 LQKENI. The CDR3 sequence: CASSTDMTREQYF. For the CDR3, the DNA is TGTGCCAGCTCAACGGACATGACACGCGAGCAGTACTTC.

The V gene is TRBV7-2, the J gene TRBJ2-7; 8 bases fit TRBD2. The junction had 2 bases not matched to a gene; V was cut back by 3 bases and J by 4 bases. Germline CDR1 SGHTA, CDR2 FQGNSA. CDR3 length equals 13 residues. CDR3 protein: CASSFVAGYEQYF. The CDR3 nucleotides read TGTGCCAGCAGCTTCGTAGCGGGGTACGAGCAGTACTTC.

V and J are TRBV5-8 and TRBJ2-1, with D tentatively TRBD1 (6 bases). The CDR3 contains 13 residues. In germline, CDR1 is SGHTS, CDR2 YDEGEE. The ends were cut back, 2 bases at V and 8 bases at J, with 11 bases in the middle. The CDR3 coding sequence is TGTGCCAGCAGCTTACATAGGGGGTATGAGCAGTTCTTC. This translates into CASSLHRGYEQFF. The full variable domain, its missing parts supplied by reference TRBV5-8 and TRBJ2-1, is EAGVTQSPTHLIKTRGQQATLRCSPISGHTSVYWYQQALGLGLQFLLWYDEGEERNRGNFPPRFSGRQFPNYSSELNVNALELEDSALYLCASSLHRGYEQFFGPGTRLTVL.

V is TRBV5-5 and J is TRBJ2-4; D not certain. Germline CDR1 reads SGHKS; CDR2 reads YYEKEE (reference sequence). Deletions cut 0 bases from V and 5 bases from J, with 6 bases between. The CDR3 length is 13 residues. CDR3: CASSLGIENIQYF. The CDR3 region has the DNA TGTGCCAGCAGCTTGGGTATAGAAAACATTCAGTACTTC.

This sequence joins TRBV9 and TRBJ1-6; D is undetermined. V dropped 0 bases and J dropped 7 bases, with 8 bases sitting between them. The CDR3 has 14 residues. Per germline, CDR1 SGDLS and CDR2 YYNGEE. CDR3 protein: CASSVAIRNSPLHF. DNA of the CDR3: TGTGCCAGCAGCGTAGCTATACGGAATTCACCCCTCCACTTT.

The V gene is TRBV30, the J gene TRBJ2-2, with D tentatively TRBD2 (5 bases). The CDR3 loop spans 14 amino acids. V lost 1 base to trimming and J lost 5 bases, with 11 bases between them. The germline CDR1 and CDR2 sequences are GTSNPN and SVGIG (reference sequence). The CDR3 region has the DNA TGTGCCTGGAGTGAACACCGAGGGACCGGGGAGCTGTTTTTT. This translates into CAWSEHRGTGELFF.

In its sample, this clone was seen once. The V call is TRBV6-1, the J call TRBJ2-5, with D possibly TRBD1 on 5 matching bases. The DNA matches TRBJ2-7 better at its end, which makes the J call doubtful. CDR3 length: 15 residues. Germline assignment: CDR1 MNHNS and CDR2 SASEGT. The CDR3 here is CASSEWGGKNYEQYF. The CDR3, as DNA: TGTGCCAGCAGTGAATGGGGCGGAAAAAACTACGAGCAGTACTTC.

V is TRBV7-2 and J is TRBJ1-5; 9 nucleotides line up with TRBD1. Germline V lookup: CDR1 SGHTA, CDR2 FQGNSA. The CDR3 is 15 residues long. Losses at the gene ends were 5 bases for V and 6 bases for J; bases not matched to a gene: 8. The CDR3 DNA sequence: TGTGCCAGCAGCGTAGACAGGGGGTCAACTCAGCCCCAGCATTTT. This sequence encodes CASSVDRGSTQPQHF.

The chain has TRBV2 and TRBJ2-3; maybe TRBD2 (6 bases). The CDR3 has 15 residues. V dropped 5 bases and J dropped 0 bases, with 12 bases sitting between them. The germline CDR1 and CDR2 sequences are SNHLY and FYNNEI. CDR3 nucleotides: TGTGCCAGCAGTTTAGAGAGCGGGAGCACAGATACGCAGTATTTT. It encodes CASSLESGSTDTQYF.

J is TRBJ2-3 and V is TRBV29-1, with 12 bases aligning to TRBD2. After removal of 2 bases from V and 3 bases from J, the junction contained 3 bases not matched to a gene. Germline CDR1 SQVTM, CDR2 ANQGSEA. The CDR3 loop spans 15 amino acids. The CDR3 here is CSVEMLAGGTDTQYF. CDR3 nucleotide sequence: TGCAGCGTTGAAATGCTAGCGGGGGGGACAGATACGCAGTATTTT.

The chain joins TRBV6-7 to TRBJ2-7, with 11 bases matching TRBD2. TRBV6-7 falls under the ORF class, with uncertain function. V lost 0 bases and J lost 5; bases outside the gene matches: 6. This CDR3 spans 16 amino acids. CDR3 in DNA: TGTGCCAGCAGTTACTCGAGGGCTAGCGGGAGGAACGAGCAGTACTTC. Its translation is CASSYSRASGRNEQYF.

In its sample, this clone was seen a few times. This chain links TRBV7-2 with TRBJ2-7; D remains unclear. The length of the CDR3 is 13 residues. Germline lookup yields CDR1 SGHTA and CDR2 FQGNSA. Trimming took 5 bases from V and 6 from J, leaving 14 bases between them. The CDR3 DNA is TGTGCCAGCAGCCCTGGATTTTCGGGCGAGCAGTACTTC. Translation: CASSPGFSGEQYF.

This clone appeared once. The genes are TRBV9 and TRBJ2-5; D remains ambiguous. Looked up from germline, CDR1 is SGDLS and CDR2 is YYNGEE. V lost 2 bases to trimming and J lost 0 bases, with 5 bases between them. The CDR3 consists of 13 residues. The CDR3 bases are TGTGCCAGCAGCGTCCGGGACCAAGAGACCCAGTACTTC. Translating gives CASSVRDQETQYF.

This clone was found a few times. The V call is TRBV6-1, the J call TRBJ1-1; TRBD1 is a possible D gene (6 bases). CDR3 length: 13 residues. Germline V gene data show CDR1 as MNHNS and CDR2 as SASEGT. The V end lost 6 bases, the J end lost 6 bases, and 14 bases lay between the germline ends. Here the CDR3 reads CASSQNRVAEAFF. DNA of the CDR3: TGTGCCAGCAGCCAGAACAGGGTCGCTGAAGCTTTCTTT.

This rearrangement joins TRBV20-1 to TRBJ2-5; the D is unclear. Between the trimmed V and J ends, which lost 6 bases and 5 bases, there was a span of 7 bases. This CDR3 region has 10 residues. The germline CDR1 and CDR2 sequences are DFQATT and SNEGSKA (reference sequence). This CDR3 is CSAPLETQYF. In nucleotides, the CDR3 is TGCAGTGCCCCCCTGGAGACCCAGTACTTC.

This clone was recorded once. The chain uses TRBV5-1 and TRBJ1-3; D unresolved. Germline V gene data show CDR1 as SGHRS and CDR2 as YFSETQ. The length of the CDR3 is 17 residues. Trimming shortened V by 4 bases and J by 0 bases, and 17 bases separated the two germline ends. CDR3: CASSLSGLAFSGNTIYF. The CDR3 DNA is TGCGCCAGCAGCCTCTCCGGACTCGCTTTCTCTGGAAACACCATATATTTT. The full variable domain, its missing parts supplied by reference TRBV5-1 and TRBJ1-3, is KAGVTQTPRYLIKTRGQQVTLSCSPISGHRSVSWYQQTPGQGLQFLFEYFSETQRNKGNFPGRFSGRQFSNSRSEMNVSTLELGDSALYLCASSLSGLAFSGNTIYFGEGSWLTVV.

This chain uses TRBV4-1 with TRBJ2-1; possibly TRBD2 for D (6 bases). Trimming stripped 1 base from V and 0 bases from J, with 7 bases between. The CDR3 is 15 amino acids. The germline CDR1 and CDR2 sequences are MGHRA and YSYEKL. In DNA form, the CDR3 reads TGCGCCAGCAGCCAAGCAGCGGGCTCCTACAATGAGCAGTTCTTC. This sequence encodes CASSQAAGSYNEQFF.

This CDR3 is CASHSGTGGYEQYF. The CDR3 region has the DNA TGTGCCAGCCACTCCGGGACAGGGGGATACGAGCAGTACTTC. This rearrangement joins TRBV2 to TRBJ2-7; 11 nucleotides agree with TRBD1. Unmatched junction bases numbered 7, after V lost 8 bases and J lost 4 bases. This CDR3 is 14 amino acids long. Per the germline V gene, CDR1 is SNHLY and CDR2 is FYNNEI.

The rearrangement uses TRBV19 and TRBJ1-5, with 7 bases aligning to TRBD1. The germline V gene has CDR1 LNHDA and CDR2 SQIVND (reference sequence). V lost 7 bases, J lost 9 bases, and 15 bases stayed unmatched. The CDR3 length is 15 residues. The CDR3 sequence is CASIKGAGQGRPQHF. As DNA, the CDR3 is TGTGCCAGTATCAAGGGGGCAGGGCAGGGTCGGCCCCAGCATTTT.

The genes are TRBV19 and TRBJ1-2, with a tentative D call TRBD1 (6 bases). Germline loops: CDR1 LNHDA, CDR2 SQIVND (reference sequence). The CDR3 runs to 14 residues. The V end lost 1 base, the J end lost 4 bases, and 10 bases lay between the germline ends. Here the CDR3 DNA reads TGTGCCAGTAGTATAGTGACAGGAGGCTATGGCTACACCTTC. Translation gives CASSIVTGGYGYTF.

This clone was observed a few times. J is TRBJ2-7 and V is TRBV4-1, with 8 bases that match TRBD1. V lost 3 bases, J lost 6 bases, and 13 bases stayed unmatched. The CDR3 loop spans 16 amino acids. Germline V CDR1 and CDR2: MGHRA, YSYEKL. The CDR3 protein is CASSQPPGQARGEQYF. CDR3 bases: TGCGCCAGCAGCCAGCCACCGGGACAGGCACGGGGCGAGCAGTACTTC.

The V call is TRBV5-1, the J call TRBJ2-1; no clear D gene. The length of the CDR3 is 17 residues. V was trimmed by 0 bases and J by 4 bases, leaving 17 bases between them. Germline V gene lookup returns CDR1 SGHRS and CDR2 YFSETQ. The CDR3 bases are TGCGCCAGCAGCTTGGTTGGCATTTCTTCGGGTTACAATGAGCAGTTCTTC. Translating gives CASSLVGISSGYNEQFF.

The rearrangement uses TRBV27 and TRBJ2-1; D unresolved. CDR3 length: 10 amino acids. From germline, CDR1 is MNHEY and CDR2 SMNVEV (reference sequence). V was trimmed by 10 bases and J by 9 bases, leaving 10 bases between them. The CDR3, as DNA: TGTGCCACCAGATCGAGTGAGCAGTTCTTC. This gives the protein CATRSSEQFF.

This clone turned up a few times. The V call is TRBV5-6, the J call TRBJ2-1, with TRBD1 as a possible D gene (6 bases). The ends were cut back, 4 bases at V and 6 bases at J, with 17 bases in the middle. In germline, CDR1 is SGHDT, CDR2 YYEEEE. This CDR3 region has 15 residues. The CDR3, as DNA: TGTGCCAGCAGCCCTCCTAGACAGGAAACCAATGAGCAGTTCTTC. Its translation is CASSPPRQETNEQFF.

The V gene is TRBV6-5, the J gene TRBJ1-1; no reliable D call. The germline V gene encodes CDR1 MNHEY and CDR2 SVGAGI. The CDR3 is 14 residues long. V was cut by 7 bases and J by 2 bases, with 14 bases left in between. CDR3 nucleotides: TGTGCCAGCACCTACTCGGGAGGTAACACTGAAGCTTTCTTT. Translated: CASTYSGGNTEAFF.

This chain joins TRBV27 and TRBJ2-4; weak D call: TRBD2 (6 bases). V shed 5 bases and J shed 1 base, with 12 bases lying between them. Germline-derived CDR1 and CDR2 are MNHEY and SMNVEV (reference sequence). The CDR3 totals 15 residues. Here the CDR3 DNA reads TGTGCCAGCAGTACGGGGGAGCCGGCCAAAAACATTCAGTACTTC. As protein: CASSTGEPAKNIQYF.

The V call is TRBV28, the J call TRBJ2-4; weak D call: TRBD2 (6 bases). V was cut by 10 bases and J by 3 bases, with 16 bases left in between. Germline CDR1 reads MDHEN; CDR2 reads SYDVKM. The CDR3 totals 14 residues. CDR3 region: CATKISGNKNIQYF. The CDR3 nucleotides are TGTGCCACCAAGATTAGCGGAAACAAAAACATTCAGTACTTC.

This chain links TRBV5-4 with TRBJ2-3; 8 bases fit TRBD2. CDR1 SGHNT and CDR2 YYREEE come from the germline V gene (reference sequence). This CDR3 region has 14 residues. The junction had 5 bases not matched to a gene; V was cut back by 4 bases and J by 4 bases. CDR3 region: CASSKAGVADTQYF. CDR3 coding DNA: TGTGCCAGCAGCAAAGCGGGAGTTGCAGATACGCAGTATTTT.